The present entry profiles one T cell receptor beta chain with its context. The PCR used 60 Vbeta and 13 Jbeta primers. Sequencing used immunoSEQ multiplex PCR; TCRdb keeps in-frame clones, though not all of them. Seen here are 150,000 to 200,000 clones, approximately 70% observed once, and the top ten hold around 1.9%. This specimen comes from a study of cytomegalovirus exposure and HLA in healthy donors. The V end lost 4 bases, the J end lost 3 bases, and 6 bases lay between the germline ends. CDR3 length equals 12 residues. Germline V gives CDR1 MNHNY, CDR2 SVGAGI (reference sequence). The TCR comes from a woman aged 25 to 39 in good health and CMV-seronegative. The V and J genes are TRBV6-6 and TRBJ1-1; perhaps TRBD1 as D (6 bases). Sequenced: PBMCs. CDR3 loop: CASSWTDTEAFF. The CDR3 nucleotides are TGTGCCAGCAGTTGGACAGACACTGAAGCTTTCTTT.